This TCR beta chain comes out of a study of cytomegalovirus exposure and HLA in healthy donors. Whole-study results and caveats: Segments of the TCR beta V type were, in most cases, productive about 90% or about 30% of the time in an earlier analysis.

Germline assignment: CDR1 SQVTM and CDR2 ANQGSEA. The V segment lost 5 bases and the J segment 3 bases; nucleotides outside the gene matches: 7. The CDR3 consists of 15 residues. PCR employed 60 Vbeta and 13 Jbeta primers. TCRdb's copy holds only in-frame clones and misses some; the assay was immunoSEQ multiplex PCR. The data contain over 85,000 clones, 55% to 80% of them seen just once; the ten biggest clones take up 4% to 5.5%. This clone came up once. Its antigen remains unidentified. The receptor was isolated from a human donor in good health. This chain uses TRBV29-1 with TRBJ2-1; 10 nucleotides agree with TRBD2. Sequenced input: PBMCs. The CDR3 loop reads CSVLTLAGVYNEQFF. As DNA, the CDR3 is TGCAGCGTTCTTACGCTAGCGGGAGTCTACAATGAGCAGTTCTTC.